Sequencing of this T cell receptor beta chain was carried out in a study of T cells in Graves' hyperthyroidism and ophthalmopathy. Newly diagnosed patients aged 18 to 65 had hyperthyroidism of under 2 months' duration. The study left out patients who had uncontrolled infection, other autoimmune disease, pregnancy or lactation. Clinical symptoms, serum thyroxine and TRAb, thyroid ultrasound and orbital computed tomography together formed the diagnostic basis. General study findings and limits: The majority of expanded thyroid clonotypes above 0.001 also appeared in blood.

Researchers took RNA transcripts and amplified the TCR beta CDR3 regions from them. In the first-round RT-PCR of the TCR CDR3, the HTBI primer set was used. TCRdb used MiXCR to reprocess the multiplex PCR reads, holding one entry per CDR3 protein. The sample carries approximately 720,000 distinct CDR3 sequences, roughly a sixth recorded once. V was cut by 5 bases and J by 3 bases, with 13 bases left in between. CDR3 length: 14 amino acids. The germline CDR1 and CDR2 sequences are KGHSH and LQKENI. The table lists this clonotype with many counts. Its target is not known. The V and J genes are TRBV18 and TRBJ1-1; D remains ambiguous. The TCR was taken from a woman between 45 and 65 years old with Graves' hyperthyroidism that later progressed to Graves' ophthalmopathy. The source material was blood. CDR3 DNA: TGTGCCAGCTCATCGAGGACCTTCGACACTGAAGCTTTCTTT. Translating it yields CASSSRTFDTEAFF.